This record covers a single T cell receptor (beta chain). Data came from immunoSEQ multiplex PCR; TCRdb stores just in-frame clones and leaves some out. The data show approximately 480,000 clones, roughly 85% seen once. The source of the sample is a study of shared clonotypes between healthy human individuals. The V segment lost 0 bases and the J segment 3 bases; nucleotides outside the gene matches: 5. The CDR3 runs 15 residues. Germline V gene lookup returns CDR1 SGHRS and CDR2 YFSETQ. Healthy HIV-negative adults without recent acute infections or vaccinations served as donors. The study used some 100 million PBMCs per unsorted sample for genomic DNA.

The clonotype comes from a woman aged 40 to 50 in good health. Some clones in this sample may be carry-over from other donors' samples. The V gene is TRBV5-1, the J gene TRBJ2-7, with 8 bases aligning to TRBD1. The sequenced sample was PBMCs. The CDR3 here is CASSLAGGKGYEQYF. CDR3 nucleotides: TGCGCCAGCAGCTTGGCAGGGGGCAAGGGCTACGAGCAGTACTTC. The complete variable domain, with remaining parts taken from reference TRBV5-1 and TRBJ2-7, reads KAGVTQTPRYLIKTRGQQVTLSCSPISGHRSVSWYQQTPGQGLQFLFEYFSETQRNKGNFPGRFSGRQFSNSRSEMNVSTLELGDSALYLCASSLAGGKGYEQYFGPGTRLTVT.